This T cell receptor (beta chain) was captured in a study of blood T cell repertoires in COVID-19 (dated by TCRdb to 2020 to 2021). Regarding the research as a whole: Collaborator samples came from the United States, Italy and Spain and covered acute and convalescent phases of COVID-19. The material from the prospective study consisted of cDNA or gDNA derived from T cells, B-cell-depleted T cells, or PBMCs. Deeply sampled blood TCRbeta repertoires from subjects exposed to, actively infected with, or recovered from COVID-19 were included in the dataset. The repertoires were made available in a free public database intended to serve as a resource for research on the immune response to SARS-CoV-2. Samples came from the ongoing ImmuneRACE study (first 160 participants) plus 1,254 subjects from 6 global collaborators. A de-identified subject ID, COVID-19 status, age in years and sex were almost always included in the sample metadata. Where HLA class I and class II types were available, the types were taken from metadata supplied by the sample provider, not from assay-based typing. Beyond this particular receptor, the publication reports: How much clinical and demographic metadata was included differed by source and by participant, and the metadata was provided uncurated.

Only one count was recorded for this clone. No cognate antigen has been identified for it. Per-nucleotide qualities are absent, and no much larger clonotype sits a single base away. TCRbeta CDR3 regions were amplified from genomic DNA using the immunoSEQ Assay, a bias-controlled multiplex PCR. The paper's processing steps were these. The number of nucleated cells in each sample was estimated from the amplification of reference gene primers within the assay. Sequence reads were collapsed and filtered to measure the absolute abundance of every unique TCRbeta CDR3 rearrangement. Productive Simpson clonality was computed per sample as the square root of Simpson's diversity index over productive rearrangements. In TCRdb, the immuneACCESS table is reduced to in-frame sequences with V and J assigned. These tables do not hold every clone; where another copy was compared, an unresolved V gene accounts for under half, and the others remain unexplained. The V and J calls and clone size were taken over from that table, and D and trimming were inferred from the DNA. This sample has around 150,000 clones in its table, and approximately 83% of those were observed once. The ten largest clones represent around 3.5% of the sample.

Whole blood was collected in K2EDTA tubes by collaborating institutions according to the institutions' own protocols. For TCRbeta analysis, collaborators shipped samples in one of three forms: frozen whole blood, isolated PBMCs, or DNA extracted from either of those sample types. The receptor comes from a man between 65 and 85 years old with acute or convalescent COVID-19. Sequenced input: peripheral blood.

The encoded CDR3 is CASRSAGQGSGNTIYF. Here is the DNA: TGTGCCAGCCGGTCGGCGGGGCAGGGCTCTGGAAACACCATATATTTT. The chain joins TRBV6-6 to TRBJ1-3, and TRBD1 may be the D gene, going by 5 matching bases. CDR1 is given as MNHNY and CDR2 as SVGAGI, both from the germline V gene (reference sequence). V sheds 8 bases and J sheds 0 bases, leaving 17 bases between their ends. The CDR3, cysteine through phenylalanine, is 16 amino acids long. The DNA shown is the 48-base CDR3, in frame from base 1.